A single sample gave rise to the 9 T cell receptor beta chains below, sequenced in a study of shared clonotypes between healthy human individuals. Sequencing used immunoSEQ multiplex PCR; TCRdb keeps in-frame clones, though not all of them. The sample records over 2 million clones, roughly 94% being singletons. Sample: naive CD4+ T cells sorted from blood. Subset meaning: CD45RA+ positively selected. The receptors originated from a man aged 18-30 years in good health.

Only one count was recorded for this clone. The V call is TRBV5-4, the J call TRBJ1-2, with 11 bases that match TRBD1. CDR3 length: 14 amino acids. Germline values: CDR1 SGHNT, CDR2 YYREEE (reference sequence). V trimming: 0 bases; J trimming: 7 bases; junction bases outside the gene matches: 2. The CDR3 spells CASSLAGTGGGYTF. The CDR3 bases are TGTGCCAGCAGCTTGGCCGGGACAGGGGGTGGCTACACCTTC.

This chain connects TRBV10-3 to TRBJ2-7; 10 nucleotides align to TRBD1. CDR1 is ENHRY and CDR2 is SYGVKD in the germline V gene. Trimming took 7 bases from V and 2 from J; bases not matched to a gene: 5. The CDR3 covers 14 residues. The DNA of the CDR3 is TGTGCCATCAACGCCGGGACAGGGGCCTACGAGCAGTACTTC. Translation gives CAINAGTGAYEQYF.

The chain joins TRBV19 to TRBJ1-6; D might be TRBD1 (6 bases). Trimming removed 6 bases from V and 7 bases from J, with 28 bases in between. Germline CDR1 is LNHDA and CDR2 is SQIVND (reference sequence). The length of the CDR3 is 19 residues. CDR3 amino acids: CASSTLGNRWGADNSPLHF. The DNA for the CDR3 is TGTGCCAGTAGCACCCTAGGCAATAGATGGGGGGCTGACAATTCACCCCTCCACTTT. The full variable domain, with the rest looked up from reference TRBV19 and TRBJ1-6, is DGGITQSPKYLFRKEGQNVTLSCEQNLNHDAMYWYRQDPGQGLRLIYYSQIVNDFQKGDIAEGYSVSREKKESFPLTVTSAQKNPTAFYLCASSTLGNRWGADNSPLHFGNGTRLTVT.

The chain has TRBV6-1 and TRBJ1-1; TRBD1 matches at 8 bases. The CDR3 totals 15 residues. With 7 bases clipped from V and 1 base from J, the junction kept 8 bases outside the gene matches. Germline V gene sequence: CDR1 MNHNS, CDR2 SASEGT. This CDR3 is CASMAGGLGNTEAFF. Written as DNA, the CDR3 is TGTGCCAGCATGGCAGGGGGCTTGGGGAACACTGAAGCTTTCTTT.

The chain recombines TRBV7-3 with TRBJ2-7; D gene unclear. The CDR3 totals 13 residues. V lost 5 bases to trimming and J lost 6 bases, with 14 bases between them. CDR1 and CDR2 from the germline V gene are SGHTA and FQGTGA. The CDR3 is CASSPTGLGEQYF. The CDR3 DNA reads as TGTGCCAGCAGCCCTACCGGTTTAGGCGAGCAGTACTTC. The complete variable domain, with remaining parts taken from reference TRBV7-3 and TRBJ2-7, reads GAGVSQTPSNKVTEKGKYVELRCDPISGHTALYWYRQSLGQGPEFLIYFQGTGAADDSGLPNDRFFAVRPEGSVSTLKIQRTERGDSAVYLCASSPTGLGEQYFGPGTRLTVT.

J is TRBJ2-5 and V is TRBV30; no clear D gene. Trimming took off 2 bases at V and 5 bases at J, with 15 bases between the two ends. In germline, CDR1 is GTSNPN, CDR2 SVGIG (reference sequence). CDR3 length: 14 amino acids. The CDR3: CAWSRTVSRETQYF. The CDR3 nucleotides read TGTGCCTGGAGTAGGACCGTGTCTCGGGAGACCCAGTACTTC.

The chain links TRBV28 to TRBJ2-5, with D tentatively TRBD2 (6 bases). V shed 10 bases and J shed 1 base, with 13 bases lying between them. This CDR3 comprises 13 residues. Germline V gene lookup returns CDR1 MDHEN and CDR2 SYDVKM. CDR3 nucleotide sequence: TGTGCCACCCATGGGGGGTCCCAAGAGACCCAGTACTTC. Protein sequence: CATHGGSQETQYF.

The chain combines TRBV30 with TRBJ1-4; no clear D gene. This CDR3 has 13 residues. The germline V and J ends were trimmed by 2 bases and 8 bases, with 12 bases remaining between them. Germline V gene data show CDR1 as GTSNPN and CDR2 as SVGIG (reference sequence). CDR3 nucleotides: TGTGCCTGGAGTTGGGGAAGGCGGGAAAAACTGTTTTTT. Translating gives CAWSWGRREKLFF.

V usage is TRBV27 and J usage is TRBJ2-5; D gene uncertain. CDR1 and CDR2 from the germline V gene are MNHEY and SMNVEV (reference sequence). Between the trimmed V and J ends, which lost 4 bases and 8 bases, there was a span of 14 bases. This CDR3 has 13 residues. The chain's CDR3 is CASSSTNWETQYF. CDR3 coding DNA: TGTGCCAGCAGTTCGACCAATTGGGAAACCCAGTACTTC.